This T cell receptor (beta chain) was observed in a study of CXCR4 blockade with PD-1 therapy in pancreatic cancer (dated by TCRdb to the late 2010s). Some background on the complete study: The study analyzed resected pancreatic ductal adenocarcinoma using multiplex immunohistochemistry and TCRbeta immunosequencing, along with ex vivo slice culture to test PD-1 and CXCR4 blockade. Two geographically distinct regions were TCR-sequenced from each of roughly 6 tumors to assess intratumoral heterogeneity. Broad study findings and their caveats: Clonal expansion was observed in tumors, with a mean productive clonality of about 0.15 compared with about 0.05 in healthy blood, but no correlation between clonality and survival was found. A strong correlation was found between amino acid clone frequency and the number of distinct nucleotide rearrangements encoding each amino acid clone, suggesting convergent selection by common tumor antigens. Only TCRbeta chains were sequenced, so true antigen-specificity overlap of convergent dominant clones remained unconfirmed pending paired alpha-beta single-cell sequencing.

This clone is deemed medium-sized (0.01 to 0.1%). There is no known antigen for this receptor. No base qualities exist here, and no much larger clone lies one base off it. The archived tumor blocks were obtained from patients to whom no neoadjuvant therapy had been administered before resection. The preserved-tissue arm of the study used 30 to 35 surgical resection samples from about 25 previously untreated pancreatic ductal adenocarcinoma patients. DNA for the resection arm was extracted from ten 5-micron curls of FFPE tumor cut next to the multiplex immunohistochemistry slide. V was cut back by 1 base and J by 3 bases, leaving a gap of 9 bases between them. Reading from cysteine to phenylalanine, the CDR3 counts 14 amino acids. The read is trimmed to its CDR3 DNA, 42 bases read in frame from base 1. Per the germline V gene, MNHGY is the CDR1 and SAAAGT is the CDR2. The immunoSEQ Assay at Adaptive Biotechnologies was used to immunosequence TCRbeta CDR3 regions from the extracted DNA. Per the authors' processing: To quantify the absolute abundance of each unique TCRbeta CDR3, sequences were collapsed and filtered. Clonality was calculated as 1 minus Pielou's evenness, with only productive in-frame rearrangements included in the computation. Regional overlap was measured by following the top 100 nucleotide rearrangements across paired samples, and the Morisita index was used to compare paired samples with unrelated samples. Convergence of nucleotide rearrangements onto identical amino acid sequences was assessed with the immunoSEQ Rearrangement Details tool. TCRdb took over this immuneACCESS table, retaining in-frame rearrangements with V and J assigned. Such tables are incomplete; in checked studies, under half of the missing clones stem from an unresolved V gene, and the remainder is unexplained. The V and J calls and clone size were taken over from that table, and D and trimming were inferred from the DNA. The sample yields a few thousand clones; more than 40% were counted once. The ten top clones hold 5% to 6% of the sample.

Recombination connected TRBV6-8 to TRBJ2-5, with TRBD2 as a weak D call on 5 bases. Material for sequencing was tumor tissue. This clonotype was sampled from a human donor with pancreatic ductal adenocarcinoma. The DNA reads TGTGCCAGCAGTTACTGGTCAGCGGAAGAGACCCAGTACTTC. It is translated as CASSYWSAEETQYF.